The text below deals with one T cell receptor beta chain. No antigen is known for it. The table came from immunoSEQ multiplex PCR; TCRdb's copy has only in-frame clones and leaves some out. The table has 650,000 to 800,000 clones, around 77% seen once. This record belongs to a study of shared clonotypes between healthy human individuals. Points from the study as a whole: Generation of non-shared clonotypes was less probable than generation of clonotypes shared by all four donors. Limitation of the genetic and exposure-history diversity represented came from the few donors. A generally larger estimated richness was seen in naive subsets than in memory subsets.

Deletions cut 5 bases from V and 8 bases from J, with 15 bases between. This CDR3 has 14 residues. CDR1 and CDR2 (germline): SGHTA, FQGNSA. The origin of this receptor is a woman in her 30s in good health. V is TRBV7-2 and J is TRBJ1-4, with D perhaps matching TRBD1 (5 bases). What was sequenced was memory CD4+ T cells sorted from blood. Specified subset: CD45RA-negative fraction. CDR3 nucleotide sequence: TGTGCCAGCAGCGAGAGCCGGGGCCGAGAAAAACTGTTTTTT. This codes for CASSESRGREKLFF.